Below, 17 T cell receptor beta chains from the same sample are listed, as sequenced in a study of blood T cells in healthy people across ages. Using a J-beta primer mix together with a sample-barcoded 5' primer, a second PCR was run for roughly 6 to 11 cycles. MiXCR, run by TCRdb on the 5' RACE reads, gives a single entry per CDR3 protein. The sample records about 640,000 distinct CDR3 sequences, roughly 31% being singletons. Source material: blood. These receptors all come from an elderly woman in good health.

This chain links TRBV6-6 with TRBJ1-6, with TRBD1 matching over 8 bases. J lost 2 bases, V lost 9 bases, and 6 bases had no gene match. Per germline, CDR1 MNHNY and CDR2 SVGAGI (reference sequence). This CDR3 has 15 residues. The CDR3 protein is CASRDRGAYNSPLHF. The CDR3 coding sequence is TGTGCCAGTAGAGACAGGGGTGCCTATAATTCACCCCTCCACTTT.

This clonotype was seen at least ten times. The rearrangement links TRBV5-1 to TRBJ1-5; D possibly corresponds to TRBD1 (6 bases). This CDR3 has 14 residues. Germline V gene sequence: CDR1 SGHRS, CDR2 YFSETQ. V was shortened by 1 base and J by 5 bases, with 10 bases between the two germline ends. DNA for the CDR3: TGCGCCAGCAGCTTGTCGTCAGGGGATCAGCCCCAGCATTTT. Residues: CASSLSSGDQPQHF.

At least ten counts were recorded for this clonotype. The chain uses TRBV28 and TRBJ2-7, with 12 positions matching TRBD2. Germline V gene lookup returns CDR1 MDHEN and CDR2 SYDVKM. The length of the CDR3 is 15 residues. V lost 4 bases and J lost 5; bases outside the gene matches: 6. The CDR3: CASSSRTSGVDEQYF. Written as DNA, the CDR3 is TGTGCCAGCAGTTCGCGGACTAGCGGGGTCGACGAGCAGTACTTC.

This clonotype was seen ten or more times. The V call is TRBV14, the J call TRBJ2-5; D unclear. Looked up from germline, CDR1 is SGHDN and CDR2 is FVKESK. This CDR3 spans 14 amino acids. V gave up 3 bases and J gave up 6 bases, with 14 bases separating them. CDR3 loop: CASSQAGSKKTQYF. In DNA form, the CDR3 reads TGTGCCAGCAGCCAGGCCGGCAGTAAAAAGACCCAGTACTTC.

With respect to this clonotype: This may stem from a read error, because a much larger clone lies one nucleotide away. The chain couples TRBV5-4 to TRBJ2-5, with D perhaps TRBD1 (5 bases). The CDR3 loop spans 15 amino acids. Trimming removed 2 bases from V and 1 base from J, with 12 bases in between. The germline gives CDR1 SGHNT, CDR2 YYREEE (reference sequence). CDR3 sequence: CASSFKGSAQETQYF. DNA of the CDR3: TGTGCCAGCAGCTTTAAGGGGTCAGCCCAAGAGACCCAGTACTTC. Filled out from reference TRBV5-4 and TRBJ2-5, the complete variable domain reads ETGVTQSPTHLIKTRGQQVTLRCSSQSGHNTVSWYQQALGQGPQFIFQYYREEENGRGNFPPRFSGLQFPNYSSELNVNALELDDSALYLCASSFKGSAQETQYFGPGTRLLVL.

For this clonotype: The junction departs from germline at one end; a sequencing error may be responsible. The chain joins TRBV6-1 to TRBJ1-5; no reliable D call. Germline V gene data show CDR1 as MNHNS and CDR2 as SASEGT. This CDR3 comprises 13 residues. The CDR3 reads CASGESFNQPQHF. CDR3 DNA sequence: TGTGCCAGCGGTGAGTCGTTTAATCAGCCCCAGCATTTT.

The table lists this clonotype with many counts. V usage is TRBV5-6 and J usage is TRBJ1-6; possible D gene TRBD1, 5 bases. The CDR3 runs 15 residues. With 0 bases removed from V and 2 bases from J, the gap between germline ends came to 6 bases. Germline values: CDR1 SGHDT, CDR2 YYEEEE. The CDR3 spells CASSLGGPYNSPLHF. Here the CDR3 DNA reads TGTGCCAGCAGCTTGGGGGGACCCTATAATTCACCCCTCCACTTT.

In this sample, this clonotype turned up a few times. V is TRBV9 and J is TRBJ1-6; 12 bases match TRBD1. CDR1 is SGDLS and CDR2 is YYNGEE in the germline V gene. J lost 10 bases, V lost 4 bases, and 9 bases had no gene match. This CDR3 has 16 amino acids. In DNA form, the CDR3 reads TGTGCCAGCAGCTCGGAGGGACAGGGGGCCGGGTCACCCCTCCACTTT. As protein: CASSSEGQGAGSPLHF.

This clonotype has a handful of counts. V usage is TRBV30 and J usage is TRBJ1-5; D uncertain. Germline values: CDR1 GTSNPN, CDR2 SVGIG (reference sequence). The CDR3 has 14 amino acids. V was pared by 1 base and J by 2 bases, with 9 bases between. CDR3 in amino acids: CAWSGTFGNQPQHF. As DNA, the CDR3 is TGTGCCTGGAGTGGGACGTTTGGCAATCAGCCCCAGCATTTT.

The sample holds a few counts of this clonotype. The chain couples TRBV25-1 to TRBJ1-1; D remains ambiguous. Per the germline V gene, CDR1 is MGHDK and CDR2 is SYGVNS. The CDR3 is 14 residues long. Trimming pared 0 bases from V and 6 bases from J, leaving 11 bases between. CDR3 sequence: CASSEYGFRAEAFF. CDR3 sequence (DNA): TGTGCCAGCAGTGAATACGGCTTTAGGGCTGAAGCTTTCTTT.

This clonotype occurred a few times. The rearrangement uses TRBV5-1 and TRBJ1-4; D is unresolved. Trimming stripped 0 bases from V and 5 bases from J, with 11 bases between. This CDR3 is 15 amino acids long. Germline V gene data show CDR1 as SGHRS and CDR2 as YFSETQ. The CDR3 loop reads CASSLDWERNEKLFF. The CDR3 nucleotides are TGCGCCAGCAGCTTGGACTGGGAACGAAATGAAAAACTGTTTTTT.

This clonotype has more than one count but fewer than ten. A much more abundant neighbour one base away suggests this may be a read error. The CDR3 loop is CSALPGPRIYEQYF. DNA for the CDR3: TGCAGTGCTCTCCCGGGACCCCGAATATACGAGCAGTACTTC. The J gene is TRBJ2-7, the V gene TRBV20-1; D may be TRBD1 or TRBD2 (5 bases each). This CDR3 region has 14 residues. Looked up from germline, CDR1 is DFQATT and CDR2 is SNEGSKA (reference sequence). V gave up 5 bases and J gave up 4 bases, with 18 bases separating them.

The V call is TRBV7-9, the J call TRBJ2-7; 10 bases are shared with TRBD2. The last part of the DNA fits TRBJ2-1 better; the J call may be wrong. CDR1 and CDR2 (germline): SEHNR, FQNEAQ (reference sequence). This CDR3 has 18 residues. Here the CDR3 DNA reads TGTGCCAGCAGCCGATCGCCAATCCTAGCGGGGGTTTCCTACGAGCAGTTCTTC. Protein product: CASSRSPILAGVSYEQFF.

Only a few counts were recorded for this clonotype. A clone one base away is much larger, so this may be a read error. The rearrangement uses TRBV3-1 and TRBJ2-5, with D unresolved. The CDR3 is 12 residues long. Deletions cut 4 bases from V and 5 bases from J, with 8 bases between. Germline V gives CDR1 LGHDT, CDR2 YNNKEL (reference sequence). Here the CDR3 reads CASSRARETQYF. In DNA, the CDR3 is TGTGCCAGCAGCCGGGCCCGGGAGACCCAGTACTTC.

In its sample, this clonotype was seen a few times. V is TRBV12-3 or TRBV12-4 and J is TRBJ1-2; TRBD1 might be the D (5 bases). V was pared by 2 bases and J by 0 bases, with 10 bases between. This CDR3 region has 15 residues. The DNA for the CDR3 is TGTGCCAGCAGTTTAAGGGGTCCCGCTAACTATGGCTACACCTTC. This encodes CASSLRGPANYGYTF.

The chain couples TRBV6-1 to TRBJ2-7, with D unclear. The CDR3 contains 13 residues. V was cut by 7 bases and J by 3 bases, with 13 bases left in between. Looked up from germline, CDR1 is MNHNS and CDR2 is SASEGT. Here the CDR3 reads CASKGPVYYEQYF. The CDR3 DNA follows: TGTGCCAGCAAAGGGCCCGTCTACTACGAGCAGTACTTC.

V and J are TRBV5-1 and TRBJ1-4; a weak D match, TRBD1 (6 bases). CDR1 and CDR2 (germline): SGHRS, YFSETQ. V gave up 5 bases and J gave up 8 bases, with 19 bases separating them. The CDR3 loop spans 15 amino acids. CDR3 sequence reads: CASRLSLGGREKLFF. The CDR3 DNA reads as TGCGCCAGCAGACTATCCCTTGGGGGGCGAGAAAAACTGTTTTTT.